This TCR beta chain came from a study of CD8+CD57+ T cells in acquired aplastic anemia. This CDR3 is 13 amino acids long. CDR1 is SNHLY, CDR2 FYNNEI, per germline. V trimming: 5 bases; J trimming: 3 bases; junction bases outside the gene matches: 2. The patients chosen for sequencing had shown expansion of CD8+CD57+ cells (detected by flow cytometry). Every patient was diagnosed with severe acquired aplastic anemia. CDR3 and TCR beta VDJ profiling relied on genomic DNA as the template. Each CDR3 protein gets one entry after TCRdb re-called the reads with MiXCR. The data hold 150,000 to 200,000 distinct CDR3 sequences, with 45% to 55% observed a single time. Worth noting for this clonotype: The antigen is undetermined.

The study's findings and limits: No significant patient-versus-control difference appeared in CD8+ Simpson's diversity.

The sample comprised sorted CD4+, CD8+, or CD8+CD57+ T cells (not recorded which) from PBMCs. This sequence originates from a human donor with aplastic anemia. The chain has TRBV2 and TRBJ2-7; 9 bases match TRBD2. The CDR3 region is CASSTLAGYEQYF. The CDR3 region has the DNA TGTGCCAGCAGTACACTAGCGGGCTACGAGCAGTACTTC.